This is a list of T cell receptor beta chains from one sample in a study of T cells after yellow fever vaccination. TCRdb re-analysed the 5' RACE reads in MiXCR, keeping a single row per CDR3 protein. This table has about 340,000 distinct CDR3 sequences, 3% to 4.5% appearing once. The input for sequencing was PBMCs, taken 5 days after the yellow fever booster vaccination. The receptors were sampled from a man aged 18 to 30 who received the YFV17D yellow fever vaccine. Each CDR3 is given with its conserved first and last residue. Each record gives: CDR3 DNA, CDR3 protein, clone size, V gene, D gene, J gene. A D gene is named only where the DNA matches it firmly. Size is omitted from some rows. Given values are once, few, many or a class for expanded clones.

DNA: TGCAGTGCCGAGAATCCCAGGGGTTCCCAAGAGACCCAGTACTTC; CDR3: CSAENPRGSQETQYF; size: few; V: TRBV20-1; D: -; J: TRBJ2-5
DNA: TGTGCCACCAGCAGGGGGGCAGGGCCGGAGACCCAGTACTTC; CDR3: CATSRGAGPETQYF; size: -; V: TRBV15; D: -; J: TRBJ2-5
DNA: TGCGCCAGCAGCCAAGGGCACAGGGGCGGGGAGACCCAGTACTTC; CDR3: CASSQGHRGGETQYF; size: -; V: TRBV4-3; D: TRBD1; J: TRBJ2-5
DNA: TGTGCCAGCAGCACCTCCGGGACAGGGGCCGCCGGGGAGCTGTTTTTT; CDR3: CASSTSGTGAAGELFF; size: many; V: TRBV6-2/TRBV6-3; D: TRBD1; J: TRBJ2-2
DNA: TGCAGCGTTGTGCGAGCTCCGGGACAGGGTTCCACCGGGGAGCTGTTTTTT; CDR3: CSVVRAPGQGSTGELFF; size: -; V: TRBV29-1; D: TRBD1; J: TRBJ2-2
DNA: TGTGCCAGCAGTTACCGCGGACAGGGCTCCGGGGAGCTGTTTTTT; CDR3: CASSYRGQGSGELFF; size: many; V: TRBV6-6; D: TRBD1; J: TRBJ2-2
DNA: TGTGCCAGCAGCTTTGGGACAGGGGCCTATAATTCACCCCTCCACTTT; CDR3: CASSFGTGAYNSPLHF; size: few; V: TRBV7-9; D: TRBD1; J: TRBJ1-6
DNA: TGCGCCAGCAGCTTAGGGGAACACTATGGCTACACCTTC; CDR3: CASSLGEHYGYTF; size: many; V: TRBV5-1; D: -; J: TRBJ1-2
DNA: TGTGCCAGCAGCTCAACCGAATCGACAGGGGTGGCCCCCCTCCACTTT; CDR3: CASSSTESTGVAPLHF; size: -; V: TRBV13; D: TRBD1; J: TRBJ1-6
DNA: TGTGCCAGCAGTCGAGACAGGGGCCTCTTCAGAGAGACCCAGTACTTC; CDR3: CASSRDRGLFRETQYF; size: many; V: TRBV7-2; D: TRBD1; J: TRBJ2-5
DNA: TGTGCCAGCAGCCAAGGCTTGGGAGATACGCAGTATTTT; CDR3: CASSQGLGDTQYF; size: -; V: TRBV4-2; D: -; J: TRBJ2-3
DNA: TGCAGTGCTAGCCCCGACGCAGGGGCTAGGGAAAAACTGTTTTTT; CDR3: CSASPDAGAREKLFF; size: -; V: TRBV20-1; D: -; J: TRBJ1-4
DNA: TGTGCCAGCAGCCTGGGGGGGAACCGGGGCACTGAAGCTTTCTTT; CDR3: CASSLGGNRGTEAFF; size: few; V: TRBV5-6; D: -; J: TRBJ1-1
DNA: TGTGCCAGCAGCCAAGATTTCCAGGGGCTAGGTGGCTACACCTTC; CDR3: CASSQDFQGLGGYTF; size: -; V: TRBV4-2; D: -; J: TRBJ1-2
DNA: TGCGCCAGCAGTCGGGACAGCCACGCTAACACTGAAGCTTTCTTT; CDR3: CASSRDSHANTEAFF; size: -; V: TRBV5-1; D: TRBD1; J: TRBJ1-1
DNA: TGTGCCAGCAGCTTAGACCGGGACAGTCCCGAAAAACTGTTTTTT; CDR3: CASSLDRDSPEKLFF; size: -; V: TRBV7-2; D: TRBD1; J: TRBJ1-4
DNA: TGTGCCAGCAGTGAAGCGGGTGGGGGAAGCTCTGGAAACACCATATATTTT; CDR3: CASSEAGGGSSGNTIYF; size: -; V: TRBV6-1; D: -; J: TRBJ1-3
DNA: TGTGCCAGCAGTGCGACTAGCGGGGTCACAGATACGCAGTATTTT; CDR3: CASSATSGVTDTQYF; size: -; V: TRBV6-2/TRBV6-3; D: TRBD2; J: TRBJ2-3
DNA: TGCAGTGCTAGAGACGGGGACCACCGCACAGATACGCAGTATTTT; CDR3: CSARDGDHRTDTQYF; size: -; V: TRBV20-1; D: -; J: TRBJ2-3
DNA: TGCGCCAGCAGCTTGAATTTCGTTGAGTTAGGATCACCCCTCCACTTT; CDR3: CASSLNFVELGSPLHF; size: many; V: TRBV5-1; D: -; J: TRBJ1-6
DNA: TGTGCCACCAGCAGAGCGGGGGGTATCAACACTGAAGCTTTCTTT; CDR3: CATSRAGGINTEAFF; size: many; V: TRBV15; D: -; J: TRBJ1-1
DNA: TGTGCCAGCCGAGGCGGGGGTGGTAACATTCAGTACTTC; CDR3: CASRGGGGNIQYF; size: -; V: TRBV7-2; D: TRBD2; J: TRBJ2-4
DNA: TGTGCCAGCAGCAGGGACAGGTTGAACACCGGGGAGCTGTTTTTT; CDR3: CASSRDRLNTGELFF; size: -; V: TRBV5-4; D: TRBD1; J: TRBJ2-2
DNA: TGCAGTGCTAGAGTTCGGGACAGGGGTTCCGAGCAGTACTTC; CDR3: CSARVRDRGSEQYF; size: many; V: TRBV20-1; D: TRBD1; J: TRBJ2-7
DNA: TGCAGTGCCGAAAGCGGGGCTACGTACCAAGAGACCCAGTACTTC; CDR3: CSAESGATYQETQYF; size: -; V: TRBV20-1; D: TRBD2; J: TRBJ2-5
DNA: TGTGCCAGCAGCCAAGGACAGGACCCGAGCACAGATACGCAGTATTTT; CDR3: CASSQGQDPSTDTQYF; size: -; V: TRBV4-2; D: -; J: TRBJ2-3
DNA: TGTGCCAGCTCCCCGAACCGGGGGCTTACAAACACTGAAGCTTTCTTT; CDR3: CASSPNRGLTNTEAFF; size: many; V: TRBV18; D: -; J: TRBJ1-1
DNA: TGTGCCAGCGGCATTCTAGCGGGGGGACCAGATACGCAGTATTTT; CDR3: CASGILAGGPDTQYF; size: few; V: TRBV27; D: TRBD2; J: TRBJ2-3
DNA: TGCAGTGCCCCGAGACAGGGTCGAGGCTACACCTTC; CDR3: CSAPRQGRGYTF; size: few; V: TRBV20-1; D: TRBD1; J: TRBJ1-2
DNA: TGCAGTGCTACCGACAGGTTGTATCATGGCTACACCTTC; CDR3: CSATDRLYHGYTF; size: -; V: TRBV20-1; D: -; J: TRBJ1-2
DNA: TGCGCCAGCAGCCAAGATCCCCCCGGGGAAGCTTTCTTT; CDR3: CASSQDPPGEAFF; size: many; V: TRBV4-3; D: -; J: TRBJ1-1
DNA: TGTGCCAGCAGCTTAGTTTACGAGCAGTACTTC; CDR3: CASSLVYEQYF; size: many; V: TRBV11-2; D: -; J: TRBJ2-7
DNA: TGTGCCAGCAGCACAAATACAGGGCAAGATCAGCCCCAGCATTTT; CDR3: CASSTNTGQDQPQHF; size: -; V: TRBV7-2; D: -; J: TRBJ1-5
DNA: TGTGCCAGCAGTTACACGCAGTTTGCAGATACGCAGTATTTT; CDR3: CASSYTQFADTQYF; size: many; V: TRBV6-6; D: -; J: TRBJ2-3
DNA: TGTGCCAGCAGTTTAGAGGCTAGCGGGTCCTCCTACAATGAGCAGTTCTTC; CDR3: CASSLEASGSSYNEQFF; size: -; V: TRBV12-3/TRBV12-4; D: TRBD2; J: TRBJ2-1
DNA: TGCGCCAGCAGCCAAGAACTAGCGGGGGGACCCCAAGCGACCCAGTACTTC; CDR3: CASSQELAGGPQATQYF; size: few; V: TRBV4-1; D: TRBD2; J: TRBJ2-5
DNA: TGCGCCAGCAGCCCGGGAGACAGCACTACGCAGTATTTT; CDR3: CASSPGDSTTQYF; size: -; V: TRBV5-1; D: -; J: TRBJ2-3
DNA: TGTGCCAGCAGTCTCCCCCCGGGACTGAGTACCCAGTACTTC; CDR3: CASSLPPGLSTQYF; size: -; V: TRBV12-3/TRBV12-4; D: -; J: TRBJ2-5
DNA: TGTGCCAGCAGCCCCTATGCCCAGGTTGGGGAAAAACTGTTTTTT; CDR3: CASSPYAQVGEKLFF; size: many; V: TRBV11-2; D: -; J: TRBJ1-4
DNA: TGTGCCAGCAGCTTAGCGCCGGGTCCTGGAAACACCATATATTTT; CDR3: CASSLAPGPGNTIYF; size: few; V: TRBV7-9; D: -; J: TRBJ1-3
DNA: TGTGCCAGCAGTGAGCGGGGAGGTGGGGAGACCCAGTACTTC; CDR3: CASSERGGGETQYF; size: many; V: TRBV25-1; D: -; J: TRBJ2-5
DNA: TGCGCCAGCAGCCTCGCAAACGATGTCCCGGCCCTAGCCGGGGAGCTGTTTTTT; CDR3: CASSLANDVPALAGELFF; size: few; V: TRBV4-3; D: -; J: TRBJ2-2